This is a list of T cell receptor beta chains from one sample in a study of T cell responses to AZD1222 COVID-19 vaccine. TCRdb keeps only in-frame clones here, not all; method: immunoSEQ multiplex PCR. The profile covers 100,000 or so clones, with approximately 87% appearing a single time and 12% taken by the ten largest. The sample in question was peripheral blood, obtained on day 0 of AZD1222 vaccination. Source of these receptors: an adult in good health. The CDR3 runs from the conserved cysteine through the conserved F or W. D genes are given only for firm matches. Some rows mark clone size as missing; the rest say once, few, many or name a class of expanded clone.

d_gene	v_gene	j_gene	abundance	len	CDR3aa	CDR3nt
TRBD2	TRBV7-2	TRBJ2-5	once	15	CASSLEAGVWETQYF	TGTGCCAGCAGCTTAGAGGCGGGAGTCTGGGAGACCCAGTACTTC
-	TRBV18	TRBJ2-1	-	17	CASSPVVGDFLNHEQFF	TGTGCCAGCTCACCGGTAGTGGGGGACTTTCTTAACCATGAGCAGTTCTTC
TRBD1	TRBV14	TRBJ2-2	-	16	CASSPRTGFDTGELFF	TGTGCCAGCAGCCCCCGGACAGGTTTTGACACCGGGGAGCTGTTTTTT
-	TRBV28	TRBJ1-1	-	12	CASSFPTGKAFF	TGTGCCAGCAGTTTCCCGACAGGTAAAGCTTTCTTT
TRBD1	TRBV2	TRBJ2-7	few	14	CASSTQGSSYEQYF	TGTGCCAGCAGTACACAGGGGAGCTCCTACGAGCAGTACTTC
TRBD1	TRBV4-2	TRBJ1-3	-	17	CASSQDGGTGTGNTIYF	TGTGCCAGCAGCCAAGACGGGGGGACAGGTACTGGAAACACCATATATTTT
-	TRBV12-5	TRBJ1-1	-	14	CASGSGWGGRRAFF	TGTGCTAGTGGTTCGGGCTGGGGAGGCCGTCGGGCTTTCTTT
-	TRBV29-1	TRBJ1-2	-	14	CSVDIRQTSYGYTF	TGCAGCGTTGATATCCGACAGACTTCCTATGGCTACACCTTC
TRBD2	TRBV9	TRBJ2-3	-	15	CASSVGPSGGDTQYF	TGTGCCAGCAGCGTAGGGCCTAGCGGGGGAGATACGCAGTATTTT
-	TRBV27	TRBJ2-1	-	9	CASTGEQFF	TGTGCCAGCACCGGTGAGCAGTTCTTC
-	TRBV4-1	TRBJ2-3	once	17	CASSQDEGMSSTDTQYF	TGCGCCAGCAGCCAAGATGAGGGGATGTCTAGCACAGATACGCAGTATTTT
TRBD1	TRBV5-8	TRBJ2-4	-	15	CASSLTGGAKNIQYF	TGTGCCAGCAGCCTTACAGGGGGGGCCAAAAACATTCAGTACTTC
-	TRBV7-2	TRBJ2-7	few	16	CASSDPGGALSYEQYF	TGTGCCAGCAGCGACCCCGGGGGAGCCCTCTCCTACGAGCAGTACTTC
TRBD1	TRBV6-1	TRBJ1-4	once	15	CASSDTGQGSEKLFF	TGTGCCAGCAGTGATACAGGACAGGGTTCTGAAAAACTGTTTTTT
TRBD1	TRBV7-9	TRBJ1-2	-	14	CASSFGQGTYGYTF	TGTGCCAGCAGCTTCGGACAGGGCACCTATGGCTACACCTTC
-	TRBV10-3	TRBJ2-2	few	15	CAISDRISVPGELFF	TGTGCCATCAGTGACCGAATTTCGGTTCCCGGGGAGCTGTTTTTT
TRBD2	TRBV6-4	TRBJ2-1	-	15	CASSALAGPYNEQFF	TGTGCCAGCAGCGCCCTAGCGGGACCCTACAATGAGCAGTTCTTC
-	TRBV11-3	TRBJ2-1	once	13	CASSSPSGNEQFF	TGTGCCAGCAGCTCCCCGAGCGGAAATGAGCAGTTCTTC
TRBD2	TRBV27	TRBJ2-3	-	19	CASSFWGGRALRSGDTQYF	TGTGCCAGCAGTTTCTGGGGAGGGAGGGCCCTAAGGTCAGGAGATACGCAGTATTTT
-	TRBV7-2	TRBJ2-2	-	13	CASSPRGTGELFF	TGTGCCAGCAGCCCACGGGGCACCGGGGAGCTGTTTTTT
TRBD2	TRBV5-1	TRBJ2-2	-	17	CASSPSETSGYTGELFF	TGCGCCAGCAGCCCCTCAGAGACTAGCGGATACACCGGGGAGCTGTTTTTT
-	TRBV11-3	TRBJ1-1	-	16	CASSSGRGSGNTEAFF	TGTGCCAGCAGCTCGGGGAGGGGGTCGGGGAACACTGAAGCTTTCTTT
-	TRBV19	TRBJ2-7	-	13	CASSGGNSYEQYF	TGTGCCAGTTCAGGGGGGAACTCCTACGAGCAGTACTTC
TRBD2	TRBV6-4	TRBJ2-1	-	18	CASSDSLNSGGSYNEQFF	TGTGCCAGCAGTGACTCCCTCAATAGCGGGGGTTCCTACAATGAGCAGTTCTTC